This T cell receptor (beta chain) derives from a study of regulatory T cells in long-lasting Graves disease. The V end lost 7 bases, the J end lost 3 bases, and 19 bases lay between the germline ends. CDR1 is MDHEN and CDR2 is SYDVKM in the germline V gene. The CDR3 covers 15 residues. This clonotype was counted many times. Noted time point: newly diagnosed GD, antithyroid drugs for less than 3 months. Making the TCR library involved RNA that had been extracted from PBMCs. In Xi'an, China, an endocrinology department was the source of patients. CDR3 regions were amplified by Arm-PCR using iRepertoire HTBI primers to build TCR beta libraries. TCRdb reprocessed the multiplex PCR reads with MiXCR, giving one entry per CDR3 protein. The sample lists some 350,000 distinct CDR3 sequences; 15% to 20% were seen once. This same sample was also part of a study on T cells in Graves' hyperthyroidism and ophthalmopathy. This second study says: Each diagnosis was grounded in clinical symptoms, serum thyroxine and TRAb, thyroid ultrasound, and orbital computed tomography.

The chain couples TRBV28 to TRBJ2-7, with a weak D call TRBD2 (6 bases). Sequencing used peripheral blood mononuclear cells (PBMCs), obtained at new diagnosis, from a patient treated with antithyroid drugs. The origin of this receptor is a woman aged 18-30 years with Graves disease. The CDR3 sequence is CASKSGDLRGYEQYF. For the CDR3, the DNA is TGTGCCAGCAAATCGGGGGATCTAAGGGGCTACGAGCAGTACTTC.